The 3 T cell receptor beta chains listed next were all sequenced from one sample in a study of CXCR3 chemokines and chemotherapy response in bladder cancer. A single record per CDR3 protein comes from TCRdb applying MiXCR to the PCR reads. Here the sample spans about 8,100 distinct CDR3 sequences, roughly 12% being singletons. Sampling was performed from a patient whose treatment included neoadjuvant chemotherapy. These receptors all stem from a human donor with bladder cancer that responded to neoadjuvant chemotherapy.

About this clonotype itself: A read error is the likely source, as a far larger clone sits one nucleotide away. The V gene is TRBV6-6, the J gene TRBJ2-7; D is unresolved. Germline V gene sequence: CDR1 MNHNY, CDR2 SVGAGI (reference sequence). V was shortened by 5 bases and J by 0 bases, with 17 bases between the two germline ends. The CDR3 is 16 amino acids. The CDR3 DNA reads TGTGCCAGCAGTGAGTCGATTATGGGGTACTCCTACGAGCAGTACTTC. Translating gives CASSESIMGYSYEQYF.

The V call is TRBV20-1, the J call TRBJ1-6, with D possibly being TRBD1 (6 bases). V gave up 3 bases and J gave up 5 bases, with 8 bases separating them. This CDR3 is 13 amino acids long. The germline V gene encodes CDR1 DFQATT and CDR2 SNEGSKA (reference sequence). The CDR3 DNA sequence: TGCAGTGCTAGGGGGGCGCATAATTCACCCCTCCACTTT. Amino acid sequence: CSARGAHNSPLHF.

This clonotype was counted many times. The chain employs TRBV18 and TRBJ1-5, with D maybe TRBD1 (5 bases). With 3 bases removed from V and 7 bases from J, the gap between germline ends came to 10 bases. Germline V CDR1 and CDR2: KGHSH, LQKENI. This CDR3 has 13 residues. Written as DNA, the CDR3 is TGTGCCAGCTCACCGGGGGGGGAGCAGCCCCAGCATTTT. Translation gives CASSPGGEQPQHF.